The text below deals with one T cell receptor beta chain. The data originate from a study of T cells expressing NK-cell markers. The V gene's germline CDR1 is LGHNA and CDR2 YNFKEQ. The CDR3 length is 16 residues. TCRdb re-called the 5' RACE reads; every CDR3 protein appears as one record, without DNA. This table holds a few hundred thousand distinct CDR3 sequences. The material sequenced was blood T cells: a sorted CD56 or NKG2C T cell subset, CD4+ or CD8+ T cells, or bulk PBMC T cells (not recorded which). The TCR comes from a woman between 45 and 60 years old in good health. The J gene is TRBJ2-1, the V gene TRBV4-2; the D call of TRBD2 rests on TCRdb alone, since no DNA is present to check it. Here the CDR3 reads CASSLGTSGKNNEQFF.